The 16 T cell receptor beta chains below were found in one sample sequenced in a study of PD-1 blockade in classical Hodgkin lymphoma (dated by TCRdb to about 2020). The protocol used for the library was the immunoSEQ multiplex PCR assay. The source is immuneACCESS, and TCRdb retained only in-frame sequences with V and J called. Part of the clones is not carried over; for the studies checked, unresolved V genes explain less than half of this, and the remainder is unexplained. This sample gives around 16,000 clones in total; around 84% of them show up just once. The ten largest account for over 0.65% of the sample. In light of the paper, this sample's time point label describes: newly diagnosed, previously untreated cHL patient sample. Using a Miltenyi CD4+ T cell isolation kit, CD4+ T cells were purified from thawed PBMCs through magnetic negative selection. Sequenced input: CD4+ T cells from blood. These receptors originate from a human donor with classical Hodgkin lymphoma.

This clone showed up just a few times. This rearrangement joins TRBV27 to TRBJ1-5; D is unclear. The CDR3 contains 13 residues. V was clipped by 2 bases and J by 1 base, with 3 bases between them. The V gene's germline CDR1 is MNHEY and CDR2 SMNVEV (reference sequence). CDR3 sequence reads: CASSLESNQPQHF. The CDR3 bases are TGTGCCAGCAGTTTAGAGAGCAATCAGCCCCAGCATTTT.

The J gene is TRBJ2-2, the V gene TRBV12-5; 9 nucleotides match TRBD2. V gave up 4 bases and J gave up 4 bases; unmatched junction bases: 1. Germline loops: CDR1 LGHNT, CDR2 FRNRAP. This CDR3 contains 14 residues. The CDR3 protein is CASGYSGGTGELFF. The DNA of the CDR3 is TGTGCTAGTGGTTATAGCGGGGGCACCGGGGAGCTGTTTTTT. Combining the CDR3 with reference TRBV12-5 and TRBJ2-2 gives the whole variable domain DARVTQTPRHKVTEMGQEVTMRCQPILGHNTVFWYRQTMMQGLELLAYFRNRAPLDDSGMPKDRFSAEMPDATLATLKIQPSEPRDSAVYFCASGYSGGTGELFFGEGSRLTVL.

The sample holds one count of this clone. The chain recombines TRBV6-5 with TRBJ1-2, with D maybe TRBD1 (5 bases). The V gene lost 6 bases and the J gene lost 2 bases, with 13 bases spanning the gap. The CDR3 runs 14 residues. The germline V gene has CDR1 MNHEY and CDR2 SVGAGI. The CDR3 DNA reads as TGTGCCAGCAGCCTACGGGGGTTCAACTATGGCTACACCTTC. The encoded protein is CASSLRGFNYGYTF.

V and J are TRBV7-8 and TRBJ2-7; D remains unclear. This CDR3 is built from 13 residues. V was clipped by 1 base and J by 3 bases, with 7 bases between them. Germline V gene sequence: CDR1 SGHVS, CDR2 FQNEAQ. The CDR3 DNA is TGTGCCAGCAGCTTAGGGCACATCTACGAGCAGTACTTC. Its translation: CASSLGHIYEQYF.

The genes are TRBV5-1 and TRBJ1-2, with TRBD1 as a possible D gene (6 bases). Germline values: CDR1 SGHRS, CDR2 YFSETQ. This CDR3 region has 15 residues. Between the trimmed V and J ends, which lost 2 bases and 0 bases, there was a span of 11 bases. The CDR3: CASSLGDTPNYGYTF. In DNA form, the CDR3 reads TGCGCCAGCAGCTTAGGGGACACTCCTAACTATGGCTACACCTTC.

This chain joins TRBV18 and TRBJ2-3; a weak D match, TRBD1 (6 bases). Trimming removed 2 bases at V and 4 bases at J, with 13 bases between. CDR1 and CDR2 from the germline V gene are KGHSH and LQKENI. CDR3 length: 15 residues. In DNA, the CDR3 is TGTGCCAGCTCACCATACCAGGGGAAGGCAGATACGCAGTATTTT. Its translation: CASSPYQGKADTQYF. Complete variable domain (other parts from reference TRBV18 and TRBJ2-3): NAGVMQNPRHLVRRRGQEARLRCSPMKGHSHVYWYRQLPEEGLKFMVYLQKENIIDESGMPKERFSAEFPKEGPSILRIQQVVRGDSAAYFCASSPYQGKADTQYFGPGTRLTVL.

This clone turned up a few times. The chain employs TRBV2 and TRBJ1-5, with unresolved D. Trimming cost V 2 bases and J 7 bases, with 9 bases left between them. This CDR3 spans 13 amino acids. Looked up from germline, CDR1 is SNHLY and CDR2 is FYNNEI. The CDR3 nucleotides are TGTGCCAGCAGTGAAAAGGATTCCCAGCCCCAGCATTTT. Translated, it gives CASSEKDSQPQHF.

This chain joins TRBV7-7 and TRBJ2-3, with D maybe TRBD2 (6 bases). Germline V lookup: CDR1 SSHAT, CDR2 FNYEAQ (reference sequence). This CDR3 comprises 15 residues. The V gene lost 1 base and the J gene lost 4 bases, with 12 bases spanning the gap. The CDR3 region has the DNA TGTGCCAGCAGCTTAGGGGTAGGGGAGGCAGATACGCAGTATTTT. Its translation is CASSLGVGEADTQYF. Full variable domain (missing parts from reference TRBV7-7 and TRBJ2-3): GAGVSQSPRYKVTKRGQDVTLRCDPISSHATLYWYQQALGQGPEFLTYFNYEAQPDKSGLPSDRFSAERPEGSISTLTIQRTEQRDSAMYRCASSLGVGEADTQYFGPGTRLTVL.

V and J are TRBV5-1 and TRBJ2-1; no definite D call. Germline loops: CDR1 SGHRS, CDR2 YFSETQ. V was shortened by 4 bases and J by 8 bases, with 13 bases between the two germline ends. CDR3 size: 13 residues. The CDR3 protein is CASSPLVRDEQFF. CDR3 DNA sequence: TGCGCCAGCAGCCCACTTGTTAGGGATGAGCAGTTCTTC.

This clone was observed a single time. This chain connects TRBV5-6 to TRBJ1-4, with 7 bases that match TRBD1. V lost 1 base, J lost 5 bases, and 5 bases stayed unmatched. Per germline, CDR1 SGHDT and CDR2 YYEEEE. This CDR3 is 15 amino acids long. In DNA form, the CDR3 reads TGTGCCAGCAGCTTGTTCATGGACAGGAATGAAAAACTGTTTTTT. This sequence encodes CASSLFMDRNEKLFF.

The rearrangement uses TRBV7-6 and TRBJ2-2; no reliable D call. From germline, CDR1 is SGHVS and CDR2 FNYEAQ. This CDR3 contains 13 residues. V shed 5 bases and J shed 6 bases, with 10 bases lying between them. DNA for the CDR3: TGTGCCAGCAGCCCCTATGGCCCCGGGGAGCTGTTTTTT. Its translation is CASSPYGPGELFF.

This clone was counted only a few times. The genes are TRBV19 and TRBJ2-7, with 12 bases fitting TRBD2. CDR1 LNHDA and CDR2 SQIVND come from the germline V gene (reference sequence). This CDR3 spans 16 amino acids. V shed 0 bases and J 5 bases; nucleotides not matched to a gene: 5. The CDR3 DNA is TGTGCCAGTAGTATAGAGGCACTAGCGGGAGGAAACGAGCAGTACTTC. Protein sequence: CASSIEALAGGNEQYF. Drawing the rest from reference TRBV19 and TRBJ2-7, the complete variable domain is DGGITQSPKYLFRKEGQNVTLSCEQNLNHDAMYWYRQDPGQGLRLIYYSQIVNDFQKGDIAEGYSVSREKKESFPLTVTSAQKNPTAFYLCASSIEALAGGNEQYFGPGTRLTVT.

The rearrangement uses TRBV28 and TRBJ1-2; a weak D match, TRBD1 (6 bases). The V gene's germline CDR1 is MDHEN and CDR2 SYDVKM. Between the trimmed V and J ends, which lost 3 bases and 8 bases, there was a span of 13 bases. The CDR3 is 13 amino acids. This CDR3 reads CASSFQQGRGYTF. CDR3 DNA sequence: TGTGCCAGCAGTTTTCAACAGGGTAGGGGCTACACCTTC.

V gene TRBV19 combines with J gene TRBJ2-6; no clear D. The CDR3 covers 15 residues. The germline V and J ends were trimmed by 2 bases and 2 bases, with 7 bases remaining between them. The germline gives CDR1 LNHDA, CDR2 SQIVND (reference sequence). CDR3 DNA sequence: TGTGCCAGTAGTATATCGTGGGCTGGGGCCAACGTCCTGACTTTC. Its protein product is CASSISWAGANVLTF.

The chain has TRBV11-3 and TRBJ2-4; a possible D gene is TRBD1 (5 bases). The CDR3 length is 12 residues. Germline CDR1 SGHNT, CDR2 YENEEA. V was cut by 4 bases and J by 12 bases, with 13 bases left in between. CDR3 sequence: CASSSTGGAQYF. In nucleotides, the CDR3 is TGTGCCAGCAGCTCCACAGGCGGAGCTCAGTACTTC.

The sample holds a few counts of this clone. Here the CDR3 DNA reads TGTGCCAGCAGCCTAGGACTAGCAAGGTCAGAGACCCAGTACTTC. Amino acids: CASSLGLARSETQYF. The chain joins TRBV5-6 to TRBJ2-5; TRBD2 matches at 8 bases. The CDR3 is 15 residues long. Unmatched junction bases numbered 9, after V lost 4 bases and J lost 4 bases. Per germline, CDR1 SGHDT and CDR2 YYEEEE. The whole variable domain, remainder taken from reference TRBV5-6 and TRBJ2-5, is DAGVTQSPTHLIKTRGQQVTLRCSPKSGHDTVSWYQQALGQGPQFIFQYYEEEERQRGNFPDRFSGHQFPNYSSELNVNALLLGDSALYLCASSLGLARSETQYFGPGTRLLVL.